This T cell receptor (beta chain) was found in a study of CD8 T cells in ankylosing spondylitis. This clonotype was detected ten times or more. Trimming cost V 7 bases and J 9 bases; bases outside gene matches: 12. Looked up from germline, CDR1 is SGHRS and CDR2 is YFSETQ. This CDR3 has 14 residues. MiXCR, run by TCRdb on the 5' RACE reads, gives a single entry per CDR3 protein. The profile shows roughly 130,000 distinct CDR3 sequences, more than 6.5% of them singletons. The origin of this receptor is a male donor with ankylosing spondylitis or in good health (not recorded which). The specimen sequenced was blood, either unsorted or a sorted T cell fraction (not recorded which). The chain links TRBV5-1 to TRBJ2-1, with 8 bases that match TRBD2. This CDR3 is CASQASGTSREQFF. CDR3 coding DNA: TGCGCCAGCCAAGCTTCCGGGACTAGTCGTGAGCAGTTCTTC.